This T cell receptor beta chain was identified during a study of blood T cell repertoires in COVID-19. Here immunoSEQ multiplex PCR was the method, and the copy in TCRdb shows in-frame clones only, minus some. Here the sample spans approximately 150,000 clones, roughly 89% being singletons. This CDR3 comprises 16 residues. Germline CDR1 MGHDK, CDR2 SYGVNS. Trimming cost V 1 base and J 0 bases; bases outside gene matches: 5. Material: peripheral blood. The sequence derives from a woman between 45 and 65 years old with active or convalescent COVID-19. The V gene is TRBV25-1, the J gene TRBJ1-1, with 7 nucleotides matching TRBD1. Written as DNA, the CDR3 is TGTGCCAGCAGTGAATGGACGACAGGGATGAACACTGAAGCTTTCTTT. Its translation is CASSEWTTGMNTEAFF.